Sequencing of this T cell receptor beta chain was carried out in a study of beta chain features in type 1 diabetes. A single heparinised draw of approximately 100 mL on average was taken per donor. In germline, CDR1 is MNHEY, CDR2 SMNVEV (reference sequence). The J segment lost 5 bases and the V segment lost 5 bases, leaving 9 bases of the junction unmatched. The CDR3 is made up of 15 amino acids. Sequenced material consisted of expressed TCRB transcripts (all of the isolated RNA was reverse transcribed). TCRdb's table, derived via immunoSEQ multiplex PCR, lists solely in-frame clones and lacks some. The sample holds 300,000 or so clones; approximately 15% are singletons and the top ten take about 0.016%. Study-level results: Moderate but significant shortening of TCRB CDR3s was recorded in all four CD4+ subsets from Type 1 diabetes patients. The naive, central memory and Treg TCRB repertoires looked more alike in patients than they did in healthy donors.

This clone was picked up a small number of times. Its antigen is still unknown. Input material: naive CD4+ T cells from blood. This chain uses TRBV27 with TRBJ1-1; 9 bases are a match to TRBD1. The receptor comes from a young woman with type 1 diabetes. The CDR3, as DNA: TGTGCCAGCAGTCCTGGGACAGGGCTGGGAACTGAAGCTTTCTTT. Protein product: CASSPGTGLGTEAFF.